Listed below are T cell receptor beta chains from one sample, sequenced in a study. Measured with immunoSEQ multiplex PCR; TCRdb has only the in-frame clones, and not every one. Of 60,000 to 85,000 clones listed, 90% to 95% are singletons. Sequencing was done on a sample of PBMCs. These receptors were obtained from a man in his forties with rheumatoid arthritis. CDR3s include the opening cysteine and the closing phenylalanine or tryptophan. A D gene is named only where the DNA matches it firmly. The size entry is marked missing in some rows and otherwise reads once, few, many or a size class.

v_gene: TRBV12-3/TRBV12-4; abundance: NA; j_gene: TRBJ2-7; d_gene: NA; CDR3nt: TGTGCCAGCAGCCAGCTGTCCTACGAGCAGTACTTC; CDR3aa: CASSQLSYEQYF
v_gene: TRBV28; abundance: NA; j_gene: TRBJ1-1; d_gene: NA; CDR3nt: TGTGCCAGCAGTCCCTGGGGGGGGAACACTGAAGCTTTCTTT; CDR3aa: CASSPWGGNTEAFF
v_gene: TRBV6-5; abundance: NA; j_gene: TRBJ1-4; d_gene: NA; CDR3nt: TGTGCCAGCAGCCCCAAGGGCGGGGGTGAAAAACTGTTTTTT; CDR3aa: CASSPKGGGEKLFF
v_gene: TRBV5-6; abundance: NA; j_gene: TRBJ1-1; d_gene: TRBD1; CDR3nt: TGTGCCAGCAGTTGGACAGGGGGGAACACTGAAGCTTTCTTT; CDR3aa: CASSWTGGNTEAFF
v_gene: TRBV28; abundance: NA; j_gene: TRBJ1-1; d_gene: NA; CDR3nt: TGTGCCAGCACCAAGGGGGGCGCCAGCACTGAAGCTTTCTTT; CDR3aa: CASTKGGASTEAFF
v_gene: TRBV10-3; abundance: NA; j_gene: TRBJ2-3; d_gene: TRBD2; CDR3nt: TGTGCCATCAGTGAGTCGACGTCTAGCGGGGGCCTTAATACGTACACAGATACGCAGTATTTT; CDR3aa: CAISESTSSGGLNTYTDTQYF
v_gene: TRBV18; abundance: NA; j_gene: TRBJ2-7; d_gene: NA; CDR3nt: TGTGCCAGCTCACCCCAGTCCTACGAGCAGTACTTC; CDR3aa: CASSPQSYEQYF
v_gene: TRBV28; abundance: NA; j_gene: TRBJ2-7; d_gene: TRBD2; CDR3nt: TGTGCCAGCAGTTTTCAGACTAGCGGGAAGACCTACGAGCAGTACTTC; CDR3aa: CASSFQTSGKTYEQYF
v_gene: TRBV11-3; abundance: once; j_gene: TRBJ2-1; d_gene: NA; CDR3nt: TGTGCCAGCAGCTCGGTAGGCGCCGGCAAGACGCGGGGTGAGCAGTTCTTC; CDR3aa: CASSSVGAGKTRGEQFF
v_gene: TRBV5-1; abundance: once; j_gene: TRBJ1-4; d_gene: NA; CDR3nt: TGCGCCAGCAGCTTCGGCGAAAAACTGTTTTTT; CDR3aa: CASSFGEKLFF
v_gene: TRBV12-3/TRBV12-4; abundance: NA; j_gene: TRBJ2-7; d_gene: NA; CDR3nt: TGTGCCAGCAGTTTAAGGGCCCCCTACGAGCAGTACTTC; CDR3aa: CASSLRAPYEQYF
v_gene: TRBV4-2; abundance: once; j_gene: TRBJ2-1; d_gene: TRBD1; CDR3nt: TGTGCCAGCAGCCAAGTGACCACCGGGACAGGGGACTACAATGAGCAGTTCTTC; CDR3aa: CASSQVTTGTGDYNEQFF
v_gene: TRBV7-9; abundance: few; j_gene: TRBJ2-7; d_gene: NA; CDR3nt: TGTGCCAGCAGCTTCCCAGGATTCTCCTACGAGCAGTACTTC; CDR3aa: CASSFPGFSYEQYF
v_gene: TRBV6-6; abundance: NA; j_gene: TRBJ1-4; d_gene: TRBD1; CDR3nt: TGTGCCAGCAGTTCGGGCAGGGGGCAGGAAAAACTGTTTTTT; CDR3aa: CASSSGRGQEKLFF
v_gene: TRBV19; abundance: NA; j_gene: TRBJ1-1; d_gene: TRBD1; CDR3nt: TGTGCCATCATTCCCGGGACAGATAACACTGAAGCTTTCTTT; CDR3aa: CAIIPGTDNTEAFF
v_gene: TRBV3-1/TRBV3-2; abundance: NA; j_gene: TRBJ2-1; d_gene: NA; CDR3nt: TGTGCCAGCAGCCAAGCGGGGGGCGGCGATGAGCAGTTCTTC; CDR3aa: CASSQAGGGDEQFF
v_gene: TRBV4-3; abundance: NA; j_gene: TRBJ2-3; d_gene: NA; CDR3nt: TGCGCCAGCAGCCGAGACAGGTTCACAGATACGCAGTATTTT; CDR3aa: CASSRDRFTDTQYF
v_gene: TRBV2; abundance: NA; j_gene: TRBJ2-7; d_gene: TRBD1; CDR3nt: TGTGCCAGCAAGAGGACAGGTCTCTACGAGCAGTACTTC; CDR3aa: CASKRTGLYEQYF
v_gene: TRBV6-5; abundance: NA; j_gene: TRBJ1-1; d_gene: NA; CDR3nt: TGTGCCAGCAGTCCTCCAGGGTTCACTGAAGCTTTCTTT; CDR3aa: CASSPPGFTEAFF
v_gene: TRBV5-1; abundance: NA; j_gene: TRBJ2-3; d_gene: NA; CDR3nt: TGCGCCAGCAGCTCAGGGGGGTTTTCCACAGATACGCAGTATTTT; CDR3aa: CASSSGGFSTDTQYF
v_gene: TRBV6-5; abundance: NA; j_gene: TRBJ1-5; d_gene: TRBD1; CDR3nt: TGTGCCAGCAGTCAGACAGGGGGTCATCAGCCCCAGCATTTT; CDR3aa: CASSQTGGHQPQHF
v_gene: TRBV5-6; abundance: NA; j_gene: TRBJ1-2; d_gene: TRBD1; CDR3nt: TGTGCCAGCAGTTTCTACAGGGGGCAGGATGGCTACACCTTC; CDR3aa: CASSFYRGQDGYTF
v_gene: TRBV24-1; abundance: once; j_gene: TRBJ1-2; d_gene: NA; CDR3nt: TGTGCCACCAGTGATGGGGGACTGAACTATGGCTACACCTTC; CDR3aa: CATSDGGLNYGYTF
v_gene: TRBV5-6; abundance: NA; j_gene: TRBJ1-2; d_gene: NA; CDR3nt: TGTGCCAGCAGCTTGTGGCGGGTTCTTTTTAACTATGGCTACACCTTC; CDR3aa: CASSLWRVLFNYGYTF
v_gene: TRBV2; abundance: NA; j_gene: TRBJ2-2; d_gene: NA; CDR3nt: TGTGCCAGCAGTGAGGAAGGGCAACTGAACACCGGGGAGCTGTTTTTT; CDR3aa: CASSEEGQLNTGELFF
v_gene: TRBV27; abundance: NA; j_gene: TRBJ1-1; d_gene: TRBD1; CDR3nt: TGTGCCAGCAGTCCGGGTGAGGAGGGGGCGGCTTTCTTT; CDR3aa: CASSPGEEGAAFF
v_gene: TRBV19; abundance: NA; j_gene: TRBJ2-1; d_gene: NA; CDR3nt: TGTGCCAGTAGGGACTCCCCTCGGTTCGGTGAGCAGTTCTTC; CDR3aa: CASRDSPRFGEQFF
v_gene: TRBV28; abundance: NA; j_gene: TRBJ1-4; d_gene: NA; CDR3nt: TGTGCCAGCAGTTTTGATCAGAATGAAAAACTGTTTTTT; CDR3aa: CASSFDQNEKLFF
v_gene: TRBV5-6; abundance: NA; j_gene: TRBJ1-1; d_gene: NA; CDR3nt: TGTGCCAGCAGCACCCTGACGGAGGGGAACACTGAAGCTTTCTTT; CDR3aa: CASSTLTEGNTEAFF
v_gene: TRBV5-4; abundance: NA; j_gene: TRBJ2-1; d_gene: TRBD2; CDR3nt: TGTGCCAGCAGCTTGGCCCTAGCGGGAGTCTCCGATGAGCAGTTCTTC; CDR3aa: CASSLALAGVSDEQFF
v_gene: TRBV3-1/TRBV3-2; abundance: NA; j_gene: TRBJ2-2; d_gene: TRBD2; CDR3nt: TGTGCCAGCAGCCAAGAGCCCCTAGCGGGGGGAAGTCGCGGGGAGCTGTTTTTT; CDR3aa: CASSQEPLAGGSRGELFF
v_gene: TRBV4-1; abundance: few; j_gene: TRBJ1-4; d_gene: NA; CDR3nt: TGCGCCAGCAGCCAAGGTGGACTGGAAAAACTGTTTTTT; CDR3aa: CASSQGGLEKLFF
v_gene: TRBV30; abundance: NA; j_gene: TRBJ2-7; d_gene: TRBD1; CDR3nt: TGTGCCTGGACTTTATCGGGACAGGGAAACTACGAGCAGTACTTC; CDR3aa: CAWTLSGQGNYEQYF
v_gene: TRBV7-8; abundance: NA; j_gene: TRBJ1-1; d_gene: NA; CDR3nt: TGTGCCAGCAGACATAGACTGAACACTGAAGCTTTCTTT; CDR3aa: CASRHRLNTEAFF
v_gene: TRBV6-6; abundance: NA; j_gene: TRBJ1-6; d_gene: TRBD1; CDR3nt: TGTGCCAGCAGGCCGACAGGGGATTCACCCCTCCACTTT; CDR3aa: CASRPTGDSPLHF
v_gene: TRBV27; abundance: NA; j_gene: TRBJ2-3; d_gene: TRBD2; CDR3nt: TGTGCCAGCAGTTCTCCTCTAGCGGACAGCACAGATACGCAGTATTTT; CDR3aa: CASSSPLADSTDTQYF
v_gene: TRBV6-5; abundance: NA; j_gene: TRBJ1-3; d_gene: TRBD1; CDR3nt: TGTGCCAGCAGTTACGACAGGGGGTCTGGAAACACCATATATTTT; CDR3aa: CASSYDRGSGNTIYF
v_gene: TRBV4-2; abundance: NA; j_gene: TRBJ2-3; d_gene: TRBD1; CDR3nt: TGTGCCAGCAGCGAACAGGGGATGGGCACAGATACGCAGTATTTT; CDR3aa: CASSEQGMGTDTQYF
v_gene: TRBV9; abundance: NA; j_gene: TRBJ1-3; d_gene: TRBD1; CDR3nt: TGTGCCAGCAGCGCGGGGACAGGGAGAGTATATTTT; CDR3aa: CASSAGTGRVYF
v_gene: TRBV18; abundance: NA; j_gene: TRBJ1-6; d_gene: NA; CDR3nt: TGTGCCAGCTCACCATCCGGGACCATTAATTCACCCCTCCACTTT; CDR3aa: CASSPSGTINSPLHF
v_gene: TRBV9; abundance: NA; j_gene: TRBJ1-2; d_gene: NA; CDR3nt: TGTGCCAGCAGCGTAGGTGAAGGTTCGGACGGCTACACCTTC; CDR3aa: CASSVGEGSDGYTF
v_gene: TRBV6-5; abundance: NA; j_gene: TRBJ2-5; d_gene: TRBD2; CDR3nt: TGTGCCAGCAGTTACTTTTCAGGGACTAACCAAGAGACCCAGTACTTC; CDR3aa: CASSYFSGTNQETQYF
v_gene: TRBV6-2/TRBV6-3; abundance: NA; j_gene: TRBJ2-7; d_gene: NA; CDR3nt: TGTGCCAGCAGTTACTCGATACCTAATGAGCAGTACTTC; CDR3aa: CASSYSIPNEQYF
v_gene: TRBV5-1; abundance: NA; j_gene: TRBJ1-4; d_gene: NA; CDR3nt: TGCGCCAGCACCCTCCGGAGCACTAATGAAAAACTGTTTTTT; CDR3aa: CASTLRSTNEKLFF
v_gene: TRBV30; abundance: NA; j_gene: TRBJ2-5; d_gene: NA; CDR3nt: TGTGCCTGGAGGCCCCCGGGGGCGCGGGAGACCCAGTACTTC; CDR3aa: CAWRPPGARETQYF
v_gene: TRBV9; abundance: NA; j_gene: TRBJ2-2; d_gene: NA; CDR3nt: TGTGCCAGCAGCGTATCAGGGTTCAATGCCGGGGAGCTGTTTTTT; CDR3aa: CASSVSGFNAGELFF
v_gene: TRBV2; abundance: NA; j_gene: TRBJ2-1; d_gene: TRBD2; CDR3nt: TGTGCCAGCAGTACCGGGACTAGCGGGTATGAGCAGTTCTTC; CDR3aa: CASSTGTSGYEQFF
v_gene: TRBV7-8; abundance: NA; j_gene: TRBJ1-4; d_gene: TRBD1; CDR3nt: TGTGCCAGCAGCCACCTCGGATTCAGGGACAGGGGTCGCACTAATGAAAAACTGTTTTTT; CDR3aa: CASSHLGFRDRGRTNEKLFF
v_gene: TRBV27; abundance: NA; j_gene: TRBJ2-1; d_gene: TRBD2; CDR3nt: TGTGCCAGCAGTTTATTCGGGAGGGACACCTACAATGAGCAGTTCTTC; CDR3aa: CASSLFGRDTYNEQFF
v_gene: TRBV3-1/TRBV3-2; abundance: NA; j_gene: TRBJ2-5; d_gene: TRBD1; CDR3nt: TGTGCCAGCAGCCAAGATGACAGGGGTCAGACCCAGTACTTC; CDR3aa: CASSQDDRGQTQYF
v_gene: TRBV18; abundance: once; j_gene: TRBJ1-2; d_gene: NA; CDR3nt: TGTGCCAGCTCACCTCTGCCGGACAGCAACTATGGCTACACCTTC; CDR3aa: CASSPLPDSNYGYTF
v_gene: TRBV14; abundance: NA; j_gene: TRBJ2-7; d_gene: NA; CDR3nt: TGTGCCAGCAGCCATGCGGGGAATTGGAGGTACGAGCAGTACTTC; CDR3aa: CASSHAGNWRYEQYF
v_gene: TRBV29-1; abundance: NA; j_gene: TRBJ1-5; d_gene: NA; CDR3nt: TGCAGCGTTAGTAAGGATAGCAATCAGCCCCAGCATTTT; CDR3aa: CSVSKDSNQPQHF
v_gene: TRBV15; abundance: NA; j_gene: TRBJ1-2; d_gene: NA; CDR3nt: TGTGCCACTTCACGAGGTACTGTCGGATATGGCTACACCTTC; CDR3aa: CATSRGTVGYGYTF
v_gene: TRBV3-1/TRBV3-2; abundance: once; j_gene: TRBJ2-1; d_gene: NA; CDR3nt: TGTGCCAGCAGCCGCAGCGCGAGCTCCTACAATGAGCAGTTCTTC; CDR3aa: CASSRSASSYNEQFF
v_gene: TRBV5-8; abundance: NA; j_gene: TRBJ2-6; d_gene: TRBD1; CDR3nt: TGTGCCAGCAGCTCTGGACAGGCCTACTCTGGGGCCAACGTCCTGACTTTC; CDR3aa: CASSSGQAYSGANVLTF
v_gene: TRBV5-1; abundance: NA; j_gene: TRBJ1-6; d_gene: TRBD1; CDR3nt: TGCGCCAGCAGCTTGGCTGACAGGGATAATTCACCCCTCCACTTT; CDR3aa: CASSLADRDNSPLHF